The rows below give T cell receptor beta chains drawn from one sample of a study of glioma-infiltrating T cells. TCRdb called the multiplex PCR reads again in MiXCR, with one record for every CDR3 protein. The sample consists of a few hundred thousand distinct CDR3 sequences, roughly two fifths of them appearing once. The specimen was glioma tissue, nonneoplastic brain tissue, or PBMCs (not recorded which). The receptors originated from a human donor with low-grade glioma or glioblastoma, undergoing nonglioma brain surgery, or in good health (not recorded which). Both conserved end residues are part of each CDR3. D genes are given only for firm matches. For some rows the clone size is stated as once, few or many, or as a class when expanded; others skip it.

TRBJ2-1 15 TRBD2 . TRBV5-1 TGCGCCAGCAGCTTGGTAGCGGGATCCTACAATGAGCAGTTCTTC CASSLVAGSYNEQFF
TRBJ1-5 14 TRBD1 . TRBV20-1 TGCGGTGCTAGAGATCCAGGGGGTAATCAGCCCCAGCATTTT CGARDPGGNQPQHF
TRBJ2-1 15 . few TRBV5-1 TGCGCCAGCAGCTTGGACAGGCCGTTCTACAGTGAGCAGTTCTTC CASSLDRPFYSEQFF
TRBJ2-6 14 . many TRBV20-1 TGCAGTGCTGATGACCGTTCCGGGGCCAACGTCCTGACTTTC CSADDRSGANVLTF
TRBJ1-1 11 . few TRBV7-8 TGTGCCAGCAGCTTCCTCACCGAAGCTTTCTTT CASSFLTEAFF
TRBJ2-4 14 . few TRBV28 TGTGCCAGCAACGGAGGACTGATTACAAACATTCAGTACTTC CASNGGLITNIQYF
TRBJ2-3 18 . . TRBV28 TGTGCCAGCAGTTCTTACATCGTGGGACCCATGAGCACAGATAAGCAGTATTTT CASSSYIVGPMSTDKQYF
TRBJ2-5 15 . . TRBV6-5 TGTGCCAGCAGCAACGTGGAAAGGAGTCAAGAGACCCAGTACTTC CASSNVERSQETQYF
TRBJ2-3 14 . many TRBV6-2/TRBV6-3 TGTGCCAGCAGCCCCCACCGCGTCCCAGATACGCAGTATTTT CASSPHRVPDTQYF
TRBJ2-7 13 . many TRBV27 TGTGCCAGCAGTTTGGGAAGCAACTACGAGCAGTACTTC CASSLGSNYEQYF
TRBJ2-1 14 . few TRBV20-1 TGCAGTGCGGGCGTGCGGAGCCCCTACAATGAGCAGTTCTTC CSAGVRSPYNEQFF
TRBJ1-5 14 . many TRBV28 TGTGCCAGCAGTTTACCCTATGTGGGTCAGCCCCAGCATTTT CASSLPYVGQPQHF
TRBJ2-7 13 . . TRBV6-6 TGTGCCAGCAGGTCTGGCCTGCTAAACGAGCAGTACTTC CASRSGLLNEQYF
TRBJ2-1 15 . . TRBV4-2 TGTGCCAGCAGCCAGGGGGCGGGAACCTACAATGAGCAGTTCTTC CASSQGAGTYNEQFF
TRBJ2-1 18 TRBD2 . TRBV4-1 TGCGCCAGCAGCCGCTCCGAGAGGAGACTAGCGCTTTACAGTGAGCAGTTCTTC CASSRSERRLALYSEQFF
TRBJ2-7 14 TRBD1 many TRBV6-2/TRBV6-3 TGTGCCAGCAGCCCGACAGGGACGGTCTACGAGCAGTACTTC CASSPTGTVYEQYF
TRBJ2-3 18 . . TRBV4-3 TGCGCCAGCAGCCGAGGTTCGTGGGCTAGTCGCGGCACAGATACGCAGTATTTT CASSRGSWASRGTDTQYF
TRBJ2-1 13 TRBD2 many TRBV25-1 TGTGCCAGCACTAGCGGGAGGTACAATGAGCAGTTCTTC CASTSGRYNEQFF
TRBJ2-3 16 . . TRBV24-1 TGTGCCACCAGTGATTATCGCGGGAAGTTCACAAATACGCAGTATTTT CATSDYRGKFTNTQYF
TRBJ2-5 12 . . TRBV20-1 TGCAGTGCTGCGGAGGGGATTGAGACCCAGTACTTC CSAAEGIETQYF
TRBJ2-7 13 . few TRBV18 TGTGCCAGCTCACCTCTGTCACCCTACGAGCAGTACTTC CASSPLSPYEQYF
TRBJ2-1 17 TRBD2 . TRBV4-1 TGCGCCAGCAGCCTCTTTCCAGCGGGAGGTTTCTACAATGAGCAGTTCTTC CASSLFPAGGFYNEQFF